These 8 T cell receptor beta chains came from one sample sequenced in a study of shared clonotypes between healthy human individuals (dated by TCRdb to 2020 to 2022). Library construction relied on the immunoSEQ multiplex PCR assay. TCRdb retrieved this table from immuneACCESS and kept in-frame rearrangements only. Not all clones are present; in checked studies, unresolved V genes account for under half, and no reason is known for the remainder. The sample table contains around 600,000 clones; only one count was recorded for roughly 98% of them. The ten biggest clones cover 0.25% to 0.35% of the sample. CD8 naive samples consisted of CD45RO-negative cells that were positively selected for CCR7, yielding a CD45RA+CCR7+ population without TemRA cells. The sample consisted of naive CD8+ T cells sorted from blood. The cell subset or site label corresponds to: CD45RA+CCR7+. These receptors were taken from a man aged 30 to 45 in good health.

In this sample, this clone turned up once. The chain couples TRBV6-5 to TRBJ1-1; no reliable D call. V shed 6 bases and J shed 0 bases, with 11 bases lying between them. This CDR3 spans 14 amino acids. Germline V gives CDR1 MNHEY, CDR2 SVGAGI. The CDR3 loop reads CASRPGLMNTEAFF. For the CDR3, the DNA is TGTGCCAGCAGACCGGGCCTTATGAACACTGAAGCTTTCTTT.

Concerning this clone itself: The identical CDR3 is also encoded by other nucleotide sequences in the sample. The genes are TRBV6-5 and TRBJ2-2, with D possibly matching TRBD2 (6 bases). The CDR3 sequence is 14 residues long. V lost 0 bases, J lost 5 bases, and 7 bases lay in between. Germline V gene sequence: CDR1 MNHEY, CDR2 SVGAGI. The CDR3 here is CASSYSRGTGELFF. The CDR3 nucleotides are TGTGCCAGCAGTTACTCACGGGGGACCGGGGAGCTGTTTTTT.

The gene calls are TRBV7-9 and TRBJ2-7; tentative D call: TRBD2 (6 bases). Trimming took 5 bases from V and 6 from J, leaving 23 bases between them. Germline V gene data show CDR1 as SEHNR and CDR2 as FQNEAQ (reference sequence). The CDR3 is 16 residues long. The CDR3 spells CASSPIRGSGGPEQYF. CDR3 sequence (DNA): TGTGCCAGCAGCCCGATTAGGGGTAGCGGAGGGCCCGAGCAGTACTTC.

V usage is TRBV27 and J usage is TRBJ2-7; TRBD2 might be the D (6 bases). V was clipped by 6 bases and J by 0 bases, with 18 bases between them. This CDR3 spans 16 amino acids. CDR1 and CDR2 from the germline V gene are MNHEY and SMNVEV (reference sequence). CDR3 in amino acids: CASSPGRGTSSYEQYF. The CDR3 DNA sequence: TGTGCCAGCAGCCCGGGGCGGGGAACGAGCTCCTACGAGCAGTACTTC.

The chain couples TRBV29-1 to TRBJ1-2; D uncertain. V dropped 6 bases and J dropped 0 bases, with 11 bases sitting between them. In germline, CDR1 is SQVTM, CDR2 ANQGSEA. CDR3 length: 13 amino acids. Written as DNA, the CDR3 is TGCAGCGTCGTCTGGTCCGCTAACTATGGCTACACCTTC. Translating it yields CSVVWSANYGYTF. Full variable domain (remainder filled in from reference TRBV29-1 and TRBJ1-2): SAVISQKPSRDICQRGTSLTIQCQVDSQVTMMFWYRQQPGQSLTLIATANQGSEATYESGFVIDKFPISRPNLTFSTLTVSNMSPEDSSIYLCSVVWSANYGYTFGSGTRLTVV.

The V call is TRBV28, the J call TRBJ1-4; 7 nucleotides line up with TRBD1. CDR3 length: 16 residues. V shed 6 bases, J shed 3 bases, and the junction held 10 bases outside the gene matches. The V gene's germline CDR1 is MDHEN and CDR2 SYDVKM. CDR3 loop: CASRGRGILANEKLFF. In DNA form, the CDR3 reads TGTGCCAGCAGAGGCAGGGGGATTTTAGCTAATGAAAAACTGTTTTTT. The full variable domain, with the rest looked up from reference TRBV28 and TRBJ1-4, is DVKVTQSSRYLVKRTGEKVFLECVQDMDHENMFWYRQDPGLGLRLIYFSYDVKMKEKGDIPEGYSVSREKKERFSLILESASTNQTSMYLCASRGRGILANEKLFFGSGTQLSVL.

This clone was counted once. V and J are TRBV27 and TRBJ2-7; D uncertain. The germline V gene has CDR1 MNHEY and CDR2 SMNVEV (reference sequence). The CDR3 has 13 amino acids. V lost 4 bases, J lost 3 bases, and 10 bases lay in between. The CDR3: CASSSTVRYEQYF. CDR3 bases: TGTGCCAGCAGTTCAACAGTACGCTACGAGCAGTACTTC.

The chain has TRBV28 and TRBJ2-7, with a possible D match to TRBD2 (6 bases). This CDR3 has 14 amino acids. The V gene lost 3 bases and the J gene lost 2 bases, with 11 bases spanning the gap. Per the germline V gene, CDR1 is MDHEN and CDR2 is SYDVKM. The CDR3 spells CASSFLRETYEQYF. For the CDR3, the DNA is TGTGCCAGCAGTTTTCTCCGGGAGACCTACGAGCAGTACTTC.